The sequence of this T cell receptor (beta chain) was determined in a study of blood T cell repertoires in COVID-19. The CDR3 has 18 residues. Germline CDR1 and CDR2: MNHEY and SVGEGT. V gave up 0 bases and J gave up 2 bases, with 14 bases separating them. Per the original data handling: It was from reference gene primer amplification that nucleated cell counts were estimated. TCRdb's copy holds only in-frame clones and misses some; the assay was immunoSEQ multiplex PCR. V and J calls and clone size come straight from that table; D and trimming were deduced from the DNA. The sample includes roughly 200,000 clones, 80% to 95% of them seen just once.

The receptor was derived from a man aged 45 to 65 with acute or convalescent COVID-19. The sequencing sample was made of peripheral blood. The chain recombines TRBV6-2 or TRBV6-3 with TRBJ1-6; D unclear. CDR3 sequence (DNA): TGTGCCAGCAGTTACTCGAAATTGGGCGCCGCCTATAATTCACCCCTCCACTTT. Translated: CASSYSKLGAAYNSPLHF.